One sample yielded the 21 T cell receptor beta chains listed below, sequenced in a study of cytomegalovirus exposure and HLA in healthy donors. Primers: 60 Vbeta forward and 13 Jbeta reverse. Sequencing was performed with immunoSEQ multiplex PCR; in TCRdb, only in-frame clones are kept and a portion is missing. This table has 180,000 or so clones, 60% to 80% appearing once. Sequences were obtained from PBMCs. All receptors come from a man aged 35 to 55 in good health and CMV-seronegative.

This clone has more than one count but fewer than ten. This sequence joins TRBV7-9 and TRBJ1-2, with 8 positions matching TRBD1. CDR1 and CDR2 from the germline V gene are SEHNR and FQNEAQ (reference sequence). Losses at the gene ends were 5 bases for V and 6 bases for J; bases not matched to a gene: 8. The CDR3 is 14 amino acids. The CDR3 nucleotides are TGTGCCAGCAGCCGTGCCGGGACAGGAGATGGCTACACCTTC. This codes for CASSRAGTGDGYTF. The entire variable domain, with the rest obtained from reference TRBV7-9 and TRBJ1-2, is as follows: DTGVSQNPRHKITKRGQNVTFRCDPISEHNRLYWYRQTLGQGPEFLTYFQNEAQLEKSRLLSDRFSAERPKGSFSTLEIQRTEQGDSAMYLCASSRAGTGDGYTFGSGTRLTVV.

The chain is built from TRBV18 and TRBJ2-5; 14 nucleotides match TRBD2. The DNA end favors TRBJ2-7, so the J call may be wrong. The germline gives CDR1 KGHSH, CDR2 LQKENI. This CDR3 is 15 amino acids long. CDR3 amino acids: CASSPGLAGDYEQYF. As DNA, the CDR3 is TGTGCCAGCTCACCGGGACTAGCGGGAGACTACGAGCAGTACTTC.

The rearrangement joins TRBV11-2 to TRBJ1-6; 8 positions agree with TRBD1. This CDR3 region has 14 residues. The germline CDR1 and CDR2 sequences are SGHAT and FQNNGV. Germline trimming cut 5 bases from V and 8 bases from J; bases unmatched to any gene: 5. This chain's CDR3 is CASSPAGGYSPLHF. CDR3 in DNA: TGTGCCAGCAGCCCTGCAGGGGGCTATTCACCCCTCCACTTT.

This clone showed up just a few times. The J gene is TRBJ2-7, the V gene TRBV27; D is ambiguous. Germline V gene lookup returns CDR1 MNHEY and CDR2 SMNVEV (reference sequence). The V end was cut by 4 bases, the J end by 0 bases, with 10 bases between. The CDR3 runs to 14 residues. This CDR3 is CASSSPGSSYEQYF. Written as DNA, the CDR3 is TGTGCCAGCAGTTCCCCCGGTAGCTCCTACGAGCAGTACTTC.

CDR3 in DNA: TGTGCCAGCATCGCAGGGGGATATGGGGATGAGCAGTTCTTC. Translation gives CASIAGGYGDEQFF. This rearrangement joins TRBV6-1 to TRBJ2-1; 7 positions agree with TRBD1. This CDR3 has 14 residues. J gave up 8 bases and V 7 bases, and 11 bases lay outside the gene matches. Germline V lookup: CDR1 MNHNS, CDR2 SASEGT.

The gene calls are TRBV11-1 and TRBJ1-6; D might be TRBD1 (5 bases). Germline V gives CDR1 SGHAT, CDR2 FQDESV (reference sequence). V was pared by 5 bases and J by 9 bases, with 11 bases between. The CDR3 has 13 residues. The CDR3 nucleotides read TGTGCCAGCAGCGAAACGGGGGTTTCACCCCTCCACTTT. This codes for CASSETGVSPLHF.

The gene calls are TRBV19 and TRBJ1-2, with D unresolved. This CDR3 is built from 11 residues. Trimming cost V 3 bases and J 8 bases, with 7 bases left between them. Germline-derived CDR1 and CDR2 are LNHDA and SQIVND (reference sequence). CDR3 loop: CASSMEGGYTF. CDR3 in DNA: TGTGCCAGTAGTATGGAGGGAGGCTACACCTTC.

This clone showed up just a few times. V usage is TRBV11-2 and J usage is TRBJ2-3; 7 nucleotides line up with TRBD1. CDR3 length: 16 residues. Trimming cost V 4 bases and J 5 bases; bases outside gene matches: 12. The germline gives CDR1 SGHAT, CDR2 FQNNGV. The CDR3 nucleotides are TGTGCCAGCAGCTCTCATACAGGGGACCCGTTAGATACGCAGTATTTT. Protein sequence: CASSSHTGDPLDTQYF.

The CDR3 DNA follows: TGTGCCAGCACCTGGGGAGACGGCGACCGCGACAATGAGCAGTTCTTC. Translation: CASTWGDGDRDNEQFF. This rearrangement joins TRBV5-4 to TRBJ2-1; D may be TRBD2 (5 bases). Between the trimmed V and J ends, which lost 6 bases and 5 bases, there was a span of 21 bases. The CDR3 length is 16 residues. The germline CDR1 and CDR2 sequences are SGHNT and YYREEE (reference sequence).

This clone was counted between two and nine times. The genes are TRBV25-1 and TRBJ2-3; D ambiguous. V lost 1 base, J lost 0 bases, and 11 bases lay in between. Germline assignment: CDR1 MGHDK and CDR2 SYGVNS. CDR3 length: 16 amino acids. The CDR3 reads CASSEFGRHSTDTQYF. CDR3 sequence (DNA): TGTGCCAGCAGTGAATTTGGAAGACATAGCACAGATACGCAGTATTTT.

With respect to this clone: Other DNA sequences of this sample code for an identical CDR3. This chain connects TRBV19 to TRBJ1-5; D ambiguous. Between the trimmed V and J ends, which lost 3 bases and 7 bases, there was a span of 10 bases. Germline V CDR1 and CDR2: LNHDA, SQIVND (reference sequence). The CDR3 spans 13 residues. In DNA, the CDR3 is TGTGCCAGTAGTATCTGGCTAGACCAGCCCCAGCATTTT. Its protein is CASSIWLDQPQHF.

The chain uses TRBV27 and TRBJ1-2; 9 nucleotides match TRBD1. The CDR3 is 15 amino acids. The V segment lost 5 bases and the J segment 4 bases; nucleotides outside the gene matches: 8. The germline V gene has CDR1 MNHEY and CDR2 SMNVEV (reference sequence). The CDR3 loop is CASSLDTGGSYGYTF. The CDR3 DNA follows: TGTGCCAGCAGTCTAGACACAGGGGGCAGCTATGGCTACACCTTC.

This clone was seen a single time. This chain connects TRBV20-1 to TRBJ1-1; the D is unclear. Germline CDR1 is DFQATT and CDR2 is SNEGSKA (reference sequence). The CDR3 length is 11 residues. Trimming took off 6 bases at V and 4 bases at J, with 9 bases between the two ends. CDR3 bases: TGCAGTGCCCCCTGGAGCACTGAAGCTTTCTTT. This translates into CSAPWSTEAFF.

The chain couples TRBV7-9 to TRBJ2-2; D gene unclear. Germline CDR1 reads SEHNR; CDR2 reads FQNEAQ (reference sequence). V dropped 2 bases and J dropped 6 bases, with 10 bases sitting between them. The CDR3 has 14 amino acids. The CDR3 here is CASSLPGLAGELFF. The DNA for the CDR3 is TGTGCCAGCAGCTTACCGGGTTTAGCCGGGGAGCTGTTTTTT.

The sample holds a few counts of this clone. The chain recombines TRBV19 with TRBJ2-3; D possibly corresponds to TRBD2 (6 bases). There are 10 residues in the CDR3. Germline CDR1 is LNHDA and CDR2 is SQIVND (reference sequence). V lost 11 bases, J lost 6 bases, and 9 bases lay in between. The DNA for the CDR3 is TGTGCCTTGGGGGGTGATACGCAGTATTTT. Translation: CALGGDTQYF.

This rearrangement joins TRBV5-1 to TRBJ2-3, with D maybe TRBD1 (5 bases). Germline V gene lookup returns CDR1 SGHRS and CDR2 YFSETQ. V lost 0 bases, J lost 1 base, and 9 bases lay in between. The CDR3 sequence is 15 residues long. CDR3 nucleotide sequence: TGCGCCAGCAGCTTGGAGGGGCGCGGCACAGATACGCAGTATTTT. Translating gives CASSLEGRGTDTQYF.

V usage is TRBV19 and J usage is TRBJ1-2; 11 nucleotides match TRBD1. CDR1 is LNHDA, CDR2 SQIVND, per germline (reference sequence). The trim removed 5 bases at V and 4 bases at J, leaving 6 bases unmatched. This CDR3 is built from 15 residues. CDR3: CASSPRDRGVYGYTF. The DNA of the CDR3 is TGTGCCAGTAGTCCCCGGGACAGGGGGGTCTATGGCTACACCTTC.

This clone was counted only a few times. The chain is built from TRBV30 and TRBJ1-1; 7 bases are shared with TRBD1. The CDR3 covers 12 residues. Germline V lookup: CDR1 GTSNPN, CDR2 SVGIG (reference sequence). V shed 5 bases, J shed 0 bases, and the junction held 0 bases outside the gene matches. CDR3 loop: CAWDRVNTEAFF. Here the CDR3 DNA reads TGTGCCTGGGACAGGGTGAACACTGAAGCTTTCTTT.

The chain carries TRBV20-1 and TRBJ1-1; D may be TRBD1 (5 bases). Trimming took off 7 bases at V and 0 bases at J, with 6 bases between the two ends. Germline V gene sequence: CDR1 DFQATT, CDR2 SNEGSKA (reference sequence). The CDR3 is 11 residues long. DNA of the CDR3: TGCAGTGGGGGGGTGAACACTGAAGCTTTCTTT. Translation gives CSGGVNTEAFF.

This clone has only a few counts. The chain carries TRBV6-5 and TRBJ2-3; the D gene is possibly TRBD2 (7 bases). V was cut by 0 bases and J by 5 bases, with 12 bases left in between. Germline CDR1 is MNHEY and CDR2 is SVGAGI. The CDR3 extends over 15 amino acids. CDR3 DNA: TGTGCCAGCAGTTACTCGGGGGGGGGCAGAGATACGCAGTATTTT. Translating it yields CASSYSGGGRDTQYF.

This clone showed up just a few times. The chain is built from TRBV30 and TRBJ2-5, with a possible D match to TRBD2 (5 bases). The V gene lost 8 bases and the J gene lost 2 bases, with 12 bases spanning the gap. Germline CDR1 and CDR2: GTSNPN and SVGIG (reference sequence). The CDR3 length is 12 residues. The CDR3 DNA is TGTGCCCAAAACAGACTACAAGAGACCCAGTACTTC. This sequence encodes CAQNRLQETQYF.